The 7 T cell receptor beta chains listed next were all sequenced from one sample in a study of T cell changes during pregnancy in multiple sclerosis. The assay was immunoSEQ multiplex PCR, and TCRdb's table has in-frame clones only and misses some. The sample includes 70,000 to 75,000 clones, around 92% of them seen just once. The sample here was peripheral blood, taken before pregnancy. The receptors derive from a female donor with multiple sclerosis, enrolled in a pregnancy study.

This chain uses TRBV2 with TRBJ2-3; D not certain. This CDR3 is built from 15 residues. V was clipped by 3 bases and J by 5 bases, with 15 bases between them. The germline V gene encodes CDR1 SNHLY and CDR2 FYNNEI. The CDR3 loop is CASSELRNRLDTQYF. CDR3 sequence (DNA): TGTGCCAGCAGTGAGCTCAGAAACCGTTTAGATACGCAGTATTTT.

The DNA of the CDR3 is TGTGCCATCAGTGAGCCTCCAGGACAGGGGAAAGAGACCCAGTACTTC. It codes for CAISEPPGQGKETQYF. The chain is built from TRBV10-3 and TRBJ2-5, with TRBD1 matching 9 bases. The J segment lost 3 bases and the V segment lost 2 bases, leaving 7 bases of the junction unmatched. The CDR3 contains 16 residues. Per the germline V gene, CDR1 is ENHRY and CDR2 is SYGVKD.

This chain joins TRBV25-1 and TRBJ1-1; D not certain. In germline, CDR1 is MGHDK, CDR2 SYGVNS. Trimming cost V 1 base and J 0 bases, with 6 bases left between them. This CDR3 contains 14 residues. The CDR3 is CASSEFGLNTEAFF. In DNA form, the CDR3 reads TGTGCCAGCAGTGAATTTGGCCTGAACACTGAAGCTTTCTTT.

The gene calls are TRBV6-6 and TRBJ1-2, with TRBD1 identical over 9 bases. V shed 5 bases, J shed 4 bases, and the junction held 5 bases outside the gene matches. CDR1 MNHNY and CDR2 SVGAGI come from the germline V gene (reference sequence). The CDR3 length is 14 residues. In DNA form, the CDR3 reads TGTGCCAGCAGTCCGGGGACAGGGATCTATGGCTACACCTTC. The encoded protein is CASSPGTGIYGYTF.

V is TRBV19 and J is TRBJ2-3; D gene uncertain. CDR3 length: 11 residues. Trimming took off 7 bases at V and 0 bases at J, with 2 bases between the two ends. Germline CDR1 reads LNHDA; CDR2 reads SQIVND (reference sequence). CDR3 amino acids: CASTSTDTQYF. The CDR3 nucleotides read TGTGCCAGTACTAGCACAGATACGCAGTATTTT.

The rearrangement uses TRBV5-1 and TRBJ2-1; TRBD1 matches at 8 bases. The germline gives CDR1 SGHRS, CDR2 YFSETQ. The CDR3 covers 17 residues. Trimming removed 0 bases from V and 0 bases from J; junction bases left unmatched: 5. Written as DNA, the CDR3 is TGCGCCAGCAGCTTGGGCACAGGGGGTAGCTCCTACAATGAGCAGTTCTTC. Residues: CASSLGTGGSSYNEQFF.

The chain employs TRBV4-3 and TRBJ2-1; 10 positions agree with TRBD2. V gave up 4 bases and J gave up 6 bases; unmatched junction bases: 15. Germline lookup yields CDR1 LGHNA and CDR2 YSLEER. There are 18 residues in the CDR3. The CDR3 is CASSPLKVASGSSNEQFF. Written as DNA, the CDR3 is TGCGCCAGCAGCCCCCTGAAAGTAGCTAGCGGGAGTTCCAATGAGCAGTTCTTC.